What follows is one TCR beta chain and its context. The data were taken from a study of blood T cell repertoires in COVID-19. The wider study: Specimens from acute and convalescent COVID-19 originated in the United States, Italy and Spain. The cDNA or gDNA used as material had been derived from T cells, B-cell-depleted T cells, or PBMCs.

Per the original data handling: Researchers report that nucleated cell counts were estimated from reference gene primer amplification. The repertoire was sequenced with immunoSEQ multiplex PCR; TCRdb's copy has only in-frame clones and lacks some. Clone size and V and J calls were adopted from that table, with D and trimming inferred from the DNA. This sample has approximately 100,000 clones; about 79% occur once, and the top ten carry 7.9%. Germline CDR1 is KGHSH and CDR2 is LQKENI. The CDR3 length is 18 residues. Trimming removed 0 bases from V and 0 bases from J; junction bases left unmatched: 4. V is TRBV18 and J is TRBJ2-6, with 8 positions matching TRBD1. The sequence was collected from a woman older than 75 with active or convalescent COVID-19. Material for sequencing was peripheral blood. CDR3 nucleotides: TGTGCCAGCTCACCACCGGCAGGGGGCGACTCTGGGGCCAACGTCCTGACTTTC. Its protein product is CASSPPAGGDSGANVLTF.